The clone carrying this TCR beta chain was picked up a small number of times. Its target is unknown. The sample comes from a study of chemoradiotherapy in HPV16-positive cancers. Overall study findings and caveats: Candidate HPV-specific clones and E7-related TCR motifs grew in tumor during treatment.

CDR3 size: 15 residues. V trimming: 6 bases; J trimming: 3 bases; junction bases outside the gene matches: 9. The germline gives CDR1 MNHNY, CDR2 SVGAGI (reference sequence). The data were produced by immunoSEQ multiplex PCR, yet TCRdb's version contains in-frame clones alone and is incomplete. Found here are more than 35,000 clones, more than 75% of them singletons; the top ten hold more than 4.5%. V gene TRBV6-6 combines with J gene TRBJ1-2, with 8 bases aligning to TRBD1. The TCR comes from a human donor with HPV-associated anogenital cancer. The input for sequencing was blood, taken from a patient who underwent chemoradiotherapy. Here the CDR3 DNA reads TGTGCCAGCAGCTCAGGGGGCGATTTGGACTATGGCTACACCTTC. It is translated as CASSSGGDLDYGYTF.